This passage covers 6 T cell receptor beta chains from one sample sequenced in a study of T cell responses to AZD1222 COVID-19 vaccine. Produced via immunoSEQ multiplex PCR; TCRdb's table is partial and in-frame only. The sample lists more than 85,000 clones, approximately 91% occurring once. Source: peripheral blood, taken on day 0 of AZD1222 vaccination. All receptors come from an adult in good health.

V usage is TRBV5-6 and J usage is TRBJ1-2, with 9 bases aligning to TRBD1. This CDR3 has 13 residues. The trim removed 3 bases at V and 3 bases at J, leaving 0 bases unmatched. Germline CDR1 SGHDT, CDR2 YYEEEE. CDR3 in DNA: TGTGCCAGCAGCTGGACAGGGGACTATGGCTACACCTTC. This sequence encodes CASSWTGDYGYTF.

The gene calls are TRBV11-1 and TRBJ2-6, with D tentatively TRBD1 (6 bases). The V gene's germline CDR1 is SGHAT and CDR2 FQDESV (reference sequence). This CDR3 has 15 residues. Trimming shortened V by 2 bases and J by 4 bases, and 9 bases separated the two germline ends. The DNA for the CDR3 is TGTGCCAGCAGCTTAAGGGGGACCGGGGCCAACGTCCTGACTTTC. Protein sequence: CASSLRGTGANVLTF.

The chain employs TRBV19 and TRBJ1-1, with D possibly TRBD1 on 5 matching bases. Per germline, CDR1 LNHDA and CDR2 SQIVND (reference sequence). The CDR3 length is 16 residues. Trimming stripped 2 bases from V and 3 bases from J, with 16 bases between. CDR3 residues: CASSIRPGSGHTEAFF. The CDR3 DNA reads TGTGCCAGTAGTATAAGACCTGGTTCGGGGCACACTGAAGCTTTCTTT.

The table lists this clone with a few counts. Here the CDR3 DNA reads TGTGCAAGTCGCTCGGACACCATGAACACTGAAGCTTTCTTT. Its protein is CASRSDTMNTEAFF. The rearrangement links TRBV12-2 to TRBJ1-1; the table's D call TRBD1 went unverified against the DNA. TRBV12-2 is a recognized pseudogene. CDR3 size: 14 residues.

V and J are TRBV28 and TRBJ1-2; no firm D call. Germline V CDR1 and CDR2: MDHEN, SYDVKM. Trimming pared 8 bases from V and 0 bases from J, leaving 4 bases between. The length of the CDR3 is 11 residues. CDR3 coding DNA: TGTGCCAGCGAGACTAACTATGGCTACACCTTC. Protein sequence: CASETNYGYTF.

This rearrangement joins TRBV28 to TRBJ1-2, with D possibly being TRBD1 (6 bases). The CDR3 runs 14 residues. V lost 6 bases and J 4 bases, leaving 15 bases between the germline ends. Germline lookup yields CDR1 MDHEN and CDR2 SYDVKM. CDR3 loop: CASRSPRGPYGYTF. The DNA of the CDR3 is TGTGCCAGCAGATCACCCAGGGGTCCCTATGGCTACACCTTC.